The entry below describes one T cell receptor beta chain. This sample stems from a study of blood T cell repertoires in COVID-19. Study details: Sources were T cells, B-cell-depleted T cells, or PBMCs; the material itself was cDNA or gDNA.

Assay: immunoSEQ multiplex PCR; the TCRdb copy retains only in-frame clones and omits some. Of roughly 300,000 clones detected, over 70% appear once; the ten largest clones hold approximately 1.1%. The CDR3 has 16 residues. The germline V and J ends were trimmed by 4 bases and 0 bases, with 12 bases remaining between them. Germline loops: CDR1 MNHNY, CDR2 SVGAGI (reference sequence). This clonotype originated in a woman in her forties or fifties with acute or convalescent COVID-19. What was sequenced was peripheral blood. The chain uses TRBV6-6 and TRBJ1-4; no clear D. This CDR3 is CASSFNKRSTNEKLFF. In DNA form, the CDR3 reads TGTGCCAGCAGTTTCAACAAGCGATCAACTAATGAAAAACTGTTTTTT.